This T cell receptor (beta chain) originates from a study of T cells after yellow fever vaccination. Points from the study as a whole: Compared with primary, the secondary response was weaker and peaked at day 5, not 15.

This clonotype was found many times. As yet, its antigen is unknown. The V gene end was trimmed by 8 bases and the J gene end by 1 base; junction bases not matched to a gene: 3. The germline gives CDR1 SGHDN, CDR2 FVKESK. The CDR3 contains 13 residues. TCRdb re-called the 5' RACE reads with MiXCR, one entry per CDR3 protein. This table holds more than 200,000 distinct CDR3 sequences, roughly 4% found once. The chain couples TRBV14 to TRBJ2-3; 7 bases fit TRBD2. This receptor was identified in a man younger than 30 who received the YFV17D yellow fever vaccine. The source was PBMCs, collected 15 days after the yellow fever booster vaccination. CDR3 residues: CASQSGGTDTQYF. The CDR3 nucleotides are TGTGCCAGCCAAAGCGGGGGCACAGATACGCAGTATTTT.